This entry features one TCR beta chain sequence. The sample is drawn from a study of shared clonotypes between healthy human individuals. Study overall: CD4 naive and CD4 memory each took three plates per donor, while CD8 naive took two and CD8 memory one.

Each PCR replicate from the sorted subsets contained about 200 ng DNA, which is some 31,000 T cell genomes. Libraries were prepared by immunoSEQ multiplex PCR; TCRdb keeps only in-frame clonotypes and omits some of them. Altogether 600,000 or so clones are present, approximately 96% being singletons, with the ten largest covering over 0.1%. Naive CD8 cells were CD45RO-negative, positively selected for CCR7, excluding terminally differentiated effector memory CD45RA+ cells. The CDR3 is 12 residues long. Between the trimmed V and J ends, which lost 3 bases and 7 bases, there was a span of 7 bases. Germline V gene sequence: CDR1 MDHEN, CDR2 SYDVKM.

The specimen was naive CD8+ T cells sorted from blood. The receptor's source is a woman between 25 and 40 years old in good health. The V gene is TRBV28, the J gene TRBJ2-1; D is unresolved. The CDR3, as DNA: TGTGCCAGCAGTTTTGGGGTAAATGAGCAGTTCTTC. It specifies CASSFGVNEQFF.